This T cell receptor beta chain was observed in a study of cytomegalovirus exposure and HLA in healthy donors. This PCR relied on a set of 60 Vbeta primers and 13 Jbeta primers. TCRdb's table, derived via immunoSEQ multiplex PCR, lists solely in-frame clones and lacks some. The sample has some 150,000 clones; 70% to 85% are singletons. The length of the CDR3 is 12 residues. The germline V and J ends were trimmed by 5 bases and 2 bases, with 10 bases remaining between them. Germline CDR1 reads SQVTM; CDR2 reads ANQGSEA. Study results and caveats: Near-uniform donor sequencing depth was presumed by presence/absence analyses.

Turning to this clone: Its matching antigen is unknown.

The sequencing input was PBMCs. The chain combines TRBV29-1 with TRBJ2-7, with D possibly being TRBD1 (5 bases). This sequence originates from a man aged 25-45 years in good health and CMV-seropositive. CDR3 region: CSVSDSAYEQYF. The CDR3 DNA is TGCAGCGTTTCAGACAGCGCCTACGAGCAGTACTTC.